Listed below are T cell receptor beta chains from one sample, sequenced in a study of shared clonotypes between healthy human individuals. Here immunoSEQ multiplex PCR was the method, and the copy in TCRdb shows in-frame clones only, minus some. The profile shows hundreds of thousands of clones, less than 85% of them singletons. Sequencing was done on a sample of memory CD4+ T cells sorted from blood. The receptor source for this set is a woman aged 30 to 39 in good health. CDR3s include the opening cysteine and the closing phenylalanine or tryptophan. The order of the fields is CDR3 protein, CDR3 DNA, V gene, J gene, CDR3 length, clone size, D gene. A D gene is named only where the DNA matches it firmly. Clone sizes are given selectively: once, few, many, or a class where the clone is expanded.

CASSLKGQGRQDTEAFF	TGTGCCAGCAGCTTAAAGGGACAGGGGCGTCAGGACACTGAAGCTTTCTTT	TRBV7-6	TRBJ1-1	17	-	TRBD1
CAWGSRGYTF	TGTGCCTGGGGGTCTCGAGGCTACACCTTC	TRBV30	TRBJ1-2	10	-	-
CASSLGSRETQYF	TGTGCCAGCAGCTTAGGGTCCCGGGAGACCCAGTACTTC	TRBV7-8	TRBJ2-5	13	-	-
CASSPYREETQYF	TGTGCCAGTAGTCCCTACAGGGAAGAGACCCAGTACTTC	TRBV19	TRBJ2-5	13	-	-
CASLISGIGTGELFF	TGTGCCAGTCTAATTAGCGGGATTGGCACCGGGGAGCTGTTTTTT	TRBV19	TRBJ2-2	15	-	TRBD2
CASSLGLQETKNIQYF	TGTGCCAGCAGCTTAGGCCTTCAGGAAACCAAAAACATTCAGTACTTC	TRBV13	TRBJ2-4	16	-	-
CASSLTSGNNEQFF	TGTGCCAGCAGCTTGACTAGCGGAAACAATGAGCAGTTCTTC	TRBV7-9	TRBJ2-1	14	few	TRBD2
CASSYAGQQKETQYF	TGTGCCAGCAGTTACGCCGGACAGCAGAAAGAGACCCAGTACTTC	TRBV6-5	TRBJ2-5	15	-	-
CSATGPIGYTF	TGCAGTGCTACAGGGCCGATAGGCTACACCTTC	TRBV20-1	TRBJ1-2	11	-	-
CASTRDRGDAFF	TGCGCCAGCACCAGAGATAGAGGGGATGCTTTCTTT	TRBV5-1	TRBJ1-1	12	-	-
CASSLVPGNTEAFF	TGCGCCAGCAGCTTGGTGCCGGGGAACACTGAAGCTTTCTTT	TRBV5-1	TRBJ1-1	14	-	-
CAWMIVGGKGEQYF	TGTGCCTGGATGATTGTGGGGGGGAAGGGCGAGCAGTACTTC	TRBV30	TRBJ2-7	14	once	TRBD2
CASSTHQGYEQYF	TGTGCCAGCAGCACCCATCAGGGGTACGAGCAGTACTTC	TRBV7-3	TRBJ2-7	13	-	-
CAISPGTAMNTEAFF	TGTGCCATCTCCCCCGGGACAGCGATGAACACTGAAGCTTTCTTT	TRBV10-3	TRBJ1-1	15	few	TRBD1
CSALRGGTEAFF	TGCAGCGCCCTAAGGGGGGGAACTGAAGCTTTCTTT	TRBV29-1	TRBJ1-1	12	-	-
CASSQDGRDEAFF	TGCGCCAGCAGCCAGGACGGGAGGGATGAAGCTTTCTTT	TRBV5-1	TRBJ1-1	13	-	-
CASTPGGRYNEQFF	TGCGCCAGCACTCCGGGAGGTCGTTACAATGAGCAGTTCTTC	TRBV10-2	TRBJ2-1	14	-	TRBD2
CASSESGLAGGYNEQFF	TGTGCCAGCAGTGAATCCGGACTAGCGGGAGGGTACAATGAGCAGTTCTTC	TRBV25-1	TRBJ2-1	17	-	TRBD2
CASSYGSGANVLTF	TGCGCCAGTTCGTATGGGTCTGGGGCCAACGTCCTGACTTTC	TRBV5-1	TRBJ2-6	14	-	-
CASSSPGRGSSGANVLTF	TGTGCCAGCAGCTCACCGGGCAGGGGAAGCTCTGGGGCCAACGTCCTGACTTTC	TRBV11-2	TRBJ2-6	18	once	-
CASSYSSAGLNTEAFF	TGTGCCAGCAGTTACTCGTCAGCGGGGCTGAACACTGAAGCTTTCTTT	TRBV6-5	TRBJ1-1	16	-	-
CASSLRGPRGETQYF	TGTGCCAGCAGCTTGCGGGGTCCCCGGGGGGAGACCCAGTACTTC	TRBV7-8	TRBJ2-5	15	-	-
CATNYGGSSDTQYF	TGTGCCACCAATTATGGAGGCTCCTCTGATACGCAGTATTTT	TRBV15	TRBJ2-3	14	once	-
CASSRTGDLTDTQYF	TGTGCCAGCAGTAGGACAGGGGACTTGACAGATACGCAGTATTTT	TRBV28	TRBJ2-3	15	-	TRBD1
CASSWTEETQYF	TGCGCCAGCAGCTGGACGGAAGAGACCCAGTACTTC	TRBV5-1	TRBJ2-5	12	-	-
CASSLGRGREQYF	TGCGCCAGCAGCTTGGGTAGGGGGCGCGAGCAGTACTTC	TRBV5-1	TRBJ2-7	13	-	TRBD1
CASRPSIDLYGYTF	TGTGCCAGCAGGCCGAGTATAGATCTCTATGGCTACACCTTC	TRBV6-1	TRBJ1-2	14	-	-
CASSPNDRDPQYF	TGTGCCAGCTCACCAAATGACAGGGATCCGCAGTATTTT	TRBV18	TRBJ2-3	13	few	TRBD1
CASSSLGQGHEQYF	TGTGCCAGCAGTTCCCTAGGACAGGGCCACGAGCAGTACTTC	TRBV27	TRBJ2-7	14	-	TRBD1
CASRPPQRFGEQFF	TGTGCCAGCAGACCTCCCCAGAGGTTTGGTGAGCAGTTCTTC	TRBV28	TRBJ2-1	14	-	-
CASSLLPSANQETQYF	TGTGCCAGCAGTTTATTGCCTAGCGCTAACCAAGAGACCCAGTACTTC	TRBV28	TRBJ2-5	16	-	-
CASSVGRDYEQYF	TGTGCCAGTAGTGTCGGGCGGGACTACGAGCAGTACTTC	TRBV19	TRBJ2-7	13	-	-
CASSLGVDTQYF	TGTGCCAGCAGCTTAGGAGTAGATACGCAGTATTTT	TRBV7-8	TRBJ2-3	12	-	-
CSATGQGTREQYF	TGCAGCGCCACGGGACAGGGGACGCGCGAGCAGTACTTC	TRBV29-1	TRBJ2-7	13	-	TRBD1
CASGLGGRSSDTQYF	TGTGCTAGTGGACTTGGGGGAAGAAGTTCAGATACGCAGTATTTT	TRBV12-5	TRBJ2-3	15	many	-
CASRQGQGAYGYTF	TGTGCCAGCAGGCAGGGACAGGGGGCCTATGGCTACACCTTC	TRBV2	TRBJ1-2	14	once	TRBD1
CASSPQGAIYNEQFF	TGTGCCAGCAGTCCGCAGGGGGCAATCTACAATGAGCAGTTCTTC	TRBV27	TRBJ2-1	15	-	TRBD1
CASSTGGAGIADTQYF	TGTGCCAGCAGCACAGGGGGGGCGGGAATAGCAGATACGCAGTATTTT	TRBV5-4	TRBJ2-3	16	-	-
CASSQRGGDEQYF	TGCGCCAGCAGCCAAAGAGGGGGAGACGAGCAGTACTTC	TRBV5-1	TRBJ2-7	13	-	-
CASSFGRDTEAFF	TGCGCCAGCAGCTTTGGGAGAGACACTGAAGCTTTCTTT	TRBV5-1	TRBJ1-1	13	-	-